These T cell receptor beta chains were read from a single sample in a study of human T cells and chemical hapten exposure. TCRdb itself ran the RACE reads through MiXCR, one entry per CDR3 protein. The sample holds approximately 82,000 distinct CDR3 sequences, 6.5% to 8.5% seen once. The sample consisted of whole blood, taken in connection with sensitization to the hapten diphenylcyclopropenone (DPC). Receptors originate from a young woman with alopecia areata. Some clones in this sample may be carry-over from other donors' samples. CDR3s include the opening cysteine and the closing phenylalanine or tryptophan. D genes are given only for firm matches. The listing skips clone size in some rows; elsewhere it reads once, few, many or a size class.

-	TRBV20-1	-	TRBJ2-3	TGCAGTGCTCTTCTGGGCAGCACAGATACGCAGTATTTT	CSALLGSTDTQYF
few	TRBV6-5	TRBD1	TRBJ1-1	TGTGCCAGCAGTACGACAGGGGAGCCTGAAGCTTTCTTT	CASSTTGEPEAFF
-	TRBV29-1	-	TRBJ1-2	TGCAGCGTTGAGGGGGGATACGGCTACACCTTC	CSVEGGYGYTF
few	TRBV6-5	-	TRBJ2-4	TGTGCCAGCAGTAGTACCGGGCTTAAAGGAGACATTCAGTACTTC	CASSSTGLKGDIQYF
few	TRBV5-1	-	TRBJ1-4	TGCGCCAGCAGCTTGTTGGGGGAAGAAGTTAATGAAAAACTGTTTTTT	CASSLLGEEVNEKLFF
many	TRBV12-3/TRBV12-4	TRBD1	TRBJ1-1	TGTGCCAGCAGTTTCCACAGGGGGGGAAGCACTGAAGCTTTCTTT	CASSFHRGGSTEAFF
many	TRBV14	-	TRBJ1-4	TGTGCCAGCAGCCAGAGGGAGGTGCCTCCCGGCGAAAAACTGTTTTTT	CASSQREVPPGEKLFF
many	TRBV20-1	-	TRBJ1-6	TGCAGTGCTAGAGTCTGGGGGGTAGGTTCACCCCTCCACTTT	CSARVWGVGSPLHF
few	TRBV19	-	TRBJ2-7	TGTGCCAGTAGTATAGATGACATGAACGAGCAGTACTTC	CASSIDDMNEQYF
many	TRBV5-1	TRBD1	TRBJ2-7	TGCGCCAGCAGCTTCGGGACAGGGGGCTACGAGCAGTACTTC	CASSFGTGGYEQYF
many	TRBV29-1	-	TRBJ2-3	TGCAGCGTCGCAGGGTCGATGGCAGATACGCAGTATTTT	CSVAGSMADTQYF
many	TRBV9	-	TRBJ2-7	TGTGCCAGCAGCCCGCTGGGAGGGGGGCCCTACGAGCAGTACTTC	CASSPLGGGPYEQYF
few	TRBV19	-	TRBJ1-2	TGTGCCAGTTTATCCGGGACACCTCGGGGCTATGGCTACACCTTC	CASLSGTPRGYGYTF
few	TRBV29-1	-	TRBJ2-2	TGCAGCGTTGGAAGGGAAGGCAGGCAGAACACCGGGGAGCTGTTTTTT	CSVGREGRQNTGELFF
few	TRBV6-1	-	TRBJ2-3	TGTGCCAGCAGCGAGTGGGACACAGATACGCAGTATTTT	CASSEWDTDTQYF